This T cell receptor beta chain was documented in a study of CD8+ T cells in alopecia areata. CDR1 is SGHDT and CDR2 is YYEEEE in the germline V gene. CDR3 length equals 11 residues. Trimming pared 4 bases from V and 15 bases from J, leaving 14 bases between. Concerning this clone itself: Its antigen is undetermined.

The study, taken as a whole, reports: Tissue-resident alphabeta T cells belonging to normal skin likewise get sequenced within scalp specimens. Mouse data revealed clearer TCR sharing than patient data did, a gap possibly tied to HLA. It was lesional scalp, especially alopecia totalis/universalis, that showed higher clonality than normal scalp.

Extracted RNA was reverse transcribed into cDNA, the sequencing template. Clones were sequenced by immunoSEQ multiplex PCR, and TCRdb holds only the in-frame ones, with some missing. The sample shows 140,000 to 150,000 clones, about two thirds of them seen only once. This sequence was found in a human donor in good health. Sequenced: CD8+ T cells sorted from blood. The V and J genes are TRBV5-6 and TRBJ2-1, with TRBD1 as a possible D gene (6 bases). CDR3 region: CASSATGVGFF. CDR3 bases: TGTGCCAGCAGCGCGACAGGAGTAGGGTTCTTC.